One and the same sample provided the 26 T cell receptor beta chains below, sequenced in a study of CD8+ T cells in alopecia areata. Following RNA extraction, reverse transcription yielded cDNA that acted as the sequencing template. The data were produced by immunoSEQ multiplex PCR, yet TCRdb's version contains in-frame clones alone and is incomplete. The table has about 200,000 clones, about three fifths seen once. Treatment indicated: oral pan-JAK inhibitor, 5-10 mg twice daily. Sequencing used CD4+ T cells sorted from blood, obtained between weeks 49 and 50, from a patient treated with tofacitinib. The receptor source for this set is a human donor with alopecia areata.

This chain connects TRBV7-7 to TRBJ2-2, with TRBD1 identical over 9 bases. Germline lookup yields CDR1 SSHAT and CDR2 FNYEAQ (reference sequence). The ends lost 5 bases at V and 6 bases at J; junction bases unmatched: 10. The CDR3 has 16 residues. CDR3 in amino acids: CASSITGTGSAGELFF. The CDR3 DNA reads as TGTGCCAGCAGCATAACCGGGACAGGGAGCGCCGGGGAGCTGTTTTTT.

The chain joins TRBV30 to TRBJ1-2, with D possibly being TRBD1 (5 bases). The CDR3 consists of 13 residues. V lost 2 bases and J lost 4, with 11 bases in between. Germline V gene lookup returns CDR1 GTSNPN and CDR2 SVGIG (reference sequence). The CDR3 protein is CAWSIGQGYGYTF. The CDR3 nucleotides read TGTGCCTGGAGTATCGGGCAGGGCTATGGCTACACCTTC.

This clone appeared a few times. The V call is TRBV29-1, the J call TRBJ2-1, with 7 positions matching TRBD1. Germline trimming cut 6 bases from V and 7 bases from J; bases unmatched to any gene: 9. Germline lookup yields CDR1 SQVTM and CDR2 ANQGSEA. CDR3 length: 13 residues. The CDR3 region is CSVYDRATNEQFF. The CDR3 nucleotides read TGCAGCGTATATGACAGGGCTACTAATGAGCAGTTCTTC.

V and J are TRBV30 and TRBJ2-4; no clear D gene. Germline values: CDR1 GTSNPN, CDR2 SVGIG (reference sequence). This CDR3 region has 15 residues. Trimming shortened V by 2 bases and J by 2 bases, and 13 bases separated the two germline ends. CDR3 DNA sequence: TGTGCCTGGAGTTCCACGAGACGGTCCAAAAACATTCAGTACTTC. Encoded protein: CAWSSTRRSKNIQYF. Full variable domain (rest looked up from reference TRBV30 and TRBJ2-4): SQTIHQWPATLVQPVGSPLSLECTVEGTSNPNLYWYRQAAGRGLQLLFYSVGIGQISSEVPQNLSASRPQDRQFILSSKKLLLSDSGFYLCAWSSTRRSKNIQYFGAGTRLSVL.

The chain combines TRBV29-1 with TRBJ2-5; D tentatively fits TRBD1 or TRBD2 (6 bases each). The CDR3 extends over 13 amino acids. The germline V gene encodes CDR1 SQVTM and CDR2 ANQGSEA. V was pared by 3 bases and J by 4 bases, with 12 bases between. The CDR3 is CSVDGGLLETQYF. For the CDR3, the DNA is TGCAGCGTTGACGGGGGCTTATTAGAGACCCAGTACTTC.

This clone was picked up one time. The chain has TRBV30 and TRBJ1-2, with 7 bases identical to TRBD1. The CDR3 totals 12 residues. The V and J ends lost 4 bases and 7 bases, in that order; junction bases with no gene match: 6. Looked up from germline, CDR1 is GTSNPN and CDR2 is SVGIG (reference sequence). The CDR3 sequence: CAWTITGVGYTF. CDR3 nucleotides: TGTGCCTGGACCATAACAGGGGTTGGCTACACCTTC.

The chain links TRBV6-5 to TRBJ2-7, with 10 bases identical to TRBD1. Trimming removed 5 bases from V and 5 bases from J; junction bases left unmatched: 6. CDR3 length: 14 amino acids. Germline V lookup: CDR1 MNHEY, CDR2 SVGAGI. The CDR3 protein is CASSPLGQGDEQYF. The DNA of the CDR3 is TGTGCCAGCAGTCCACTCGGACAGGGGGACGAGCAGTACTTC.

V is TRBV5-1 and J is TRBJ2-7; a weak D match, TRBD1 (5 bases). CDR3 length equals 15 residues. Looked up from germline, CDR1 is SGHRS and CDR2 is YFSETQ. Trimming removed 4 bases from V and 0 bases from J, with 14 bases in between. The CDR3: CASSPLQGVSYEQYF. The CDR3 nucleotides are TGCGCCAGCAGCCCCCTGCAGGGCGTCTCCTACGAGCAGTACTTC.

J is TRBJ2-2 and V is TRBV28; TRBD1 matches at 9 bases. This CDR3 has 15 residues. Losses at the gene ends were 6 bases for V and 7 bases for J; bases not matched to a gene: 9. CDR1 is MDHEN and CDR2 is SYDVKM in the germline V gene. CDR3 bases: TGTGCCAGCAGACGGGACAGGGCACTGGACGGGGAGCTGTTTTTT. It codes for CASRRDRALDGELFF.

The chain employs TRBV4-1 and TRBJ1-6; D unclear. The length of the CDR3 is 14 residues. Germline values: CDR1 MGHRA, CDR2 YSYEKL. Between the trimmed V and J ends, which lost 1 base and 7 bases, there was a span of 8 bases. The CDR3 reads CASSQGEGNSPLHF. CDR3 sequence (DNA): TGCGCCAGCAGCCAAGGAGAGGGCAATTCACCCCTCCACTTT.

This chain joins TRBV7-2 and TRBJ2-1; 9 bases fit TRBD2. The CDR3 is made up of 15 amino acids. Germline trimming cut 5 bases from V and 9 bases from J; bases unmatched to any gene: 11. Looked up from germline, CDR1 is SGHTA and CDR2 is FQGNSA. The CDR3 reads CASSPGTSSFREQFF. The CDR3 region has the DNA TGTGCCAGCAGCCCCGGGACTAGCTCTTTTCGTGAGCAGTTCTTC.

Here the CDR3 reads CASSSIMGNTGELFF. In DNA form, the CDR3 reads TGTGCCAGCAGCTCGATAATGGGGAACACCGGGGAGCTGTTTTTT. The gene calls are TRBV7-3 and TRBJ2-2; D is undetermined. CDR1 is SGHTA and CDR2 is FQGTGA in the germline V gene. V lost 4 bases and J 1 base, leaving 10 bases between the germline ends. The CDR3 totals 15 residues.

The CDR3 loop is CASSFRSSYNEQFF. Written as DNA, the CDR3 is TGCGCCAGCAGCTTTCGGAGCTCCTACAATGAGCAGTTCTTC. The chain is built from TRBV4-1 and TRBJ2-1; D remains ambiguous. Looked up from germline, CDR1 is MGHRA and CDR2 is YSYEKL. The ends were cut back, 5 bases at V and 0 bases at J, with 8 bases in the middle. The CDR3 contains 14 residues.

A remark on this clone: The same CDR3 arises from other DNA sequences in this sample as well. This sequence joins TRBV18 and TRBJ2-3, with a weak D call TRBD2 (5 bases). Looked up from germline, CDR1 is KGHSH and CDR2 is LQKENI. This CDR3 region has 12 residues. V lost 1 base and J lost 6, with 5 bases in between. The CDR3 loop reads CASSPREDTQYF. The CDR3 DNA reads TGTGCCAGCTCACCACGGGAGGATACGCAGTATTTT.

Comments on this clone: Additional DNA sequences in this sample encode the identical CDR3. In DNA, the CDR3 is TGCAGTGCTAGAGCCCAGGAGACCCAGTACTTC. It specifies CSARAQETQYF. The chain is built from TRBV20-1 and TRBJ2-5; D is ambiguous. Germline V CDR1 and CDR2: DFQATT, SNEGSKA (reference sequence). This CDR3 has 11 residues. Trimming stripped 1 base from V and 5 bases from J, with 5 bases between.

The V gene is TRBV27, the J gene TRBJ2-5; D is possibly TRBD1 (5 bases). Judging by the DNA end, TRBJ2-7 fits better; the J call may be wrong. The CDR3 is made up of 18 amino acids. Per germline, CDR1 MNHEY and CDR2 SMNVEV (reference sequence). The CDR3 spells CASSLISLTPGSVYEQYF. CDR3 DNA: TGTGCCAGCAGTTTAATTTCCCTGACCCCAGGGTCCGTCTACGAGCAGTACTTC.

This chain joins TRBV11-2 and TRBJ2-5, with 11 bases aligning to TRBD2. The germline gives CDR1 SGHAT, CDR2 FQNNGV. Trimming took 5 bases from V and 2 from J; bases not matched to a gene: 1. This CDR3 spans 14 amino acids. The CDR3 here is CASSASGGQETQYF. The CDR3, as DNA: TGTGCCAGCAGCGCTAGCGGGGGGCAAGAGACCCAGTACTTC.

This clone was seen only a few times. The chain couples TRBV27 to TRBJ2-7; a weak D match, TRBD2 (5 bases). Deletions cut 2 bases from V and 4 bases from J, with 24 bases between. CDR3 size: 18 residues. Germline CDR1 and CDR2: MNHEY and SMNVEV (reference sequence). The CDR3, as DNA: TGTGCCAGCAGTTTACAAGTTCCTCGGCGGGCCTCTCTATACGAGCAGTACTTC. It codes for CASSLQVPRRASLYEQYF.

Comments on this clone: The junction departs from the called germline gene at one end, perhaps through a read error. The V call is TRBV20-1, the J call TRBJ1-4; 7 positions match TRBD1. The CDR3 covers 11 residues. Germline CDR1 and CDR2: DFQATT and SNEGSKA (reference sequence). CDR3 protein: CSAGGPGQKSF. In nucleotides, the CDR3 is TGCAGTGCTGGGGGTCCGGGACAGAAAAGTTTT.

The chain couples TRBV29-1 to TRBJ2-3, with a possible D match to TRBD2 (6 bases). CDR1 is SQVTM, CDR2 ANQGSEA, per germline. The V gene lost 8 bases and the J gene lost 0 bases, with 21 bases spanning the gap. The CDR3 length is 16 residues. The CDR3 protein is CSTKGGVGRSTDTQYF. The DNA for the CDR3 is TGCAGCACAAAGGGCGGGGTGGGCCGAAGCACAGATACGCAGTATTTT.

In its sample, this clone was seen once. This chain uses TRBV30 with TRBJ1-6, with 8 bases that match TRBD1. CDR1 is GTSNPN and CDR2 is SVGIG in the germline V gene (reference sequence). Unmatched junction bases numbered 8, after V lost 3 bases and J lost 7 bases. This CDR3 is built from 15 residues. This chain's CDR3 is CAWRGRDRSNSPLHF. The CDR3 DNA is TGTGCCTGGAGGGGACGGGACAGGTCAAATTCACCCCTCCACTTT.

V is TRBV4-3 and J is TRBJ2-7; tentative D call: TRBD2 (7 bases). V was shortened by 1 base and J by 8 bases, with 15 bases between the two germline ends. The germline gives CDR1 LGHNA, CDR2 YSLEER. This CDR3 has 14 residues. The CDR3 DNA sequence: TGCGCCAGCAGCCAAGCGGGGGGCGTGAGCAAGCAGTACTTC. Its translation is CASSQAGGVSKQYF.

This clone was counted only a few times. The CDR3 DNA reads TGCAGCGTTGCCTGGAGGACCGGGGAGCTGTTTTTT. This encodes CSVAWRTGELFF. The rearrangement joins TRBV29-1 to TRBJ2-2, with D possibly matching TRBD2 (5 bases). The V gene's germline CDR1 is SQVTM and CDR2 ANQGSEA. The germline V and J ends were trimmed by 4 bases and 5 bases, with 8 bases remaining between them. CDR3 length: 12 amino acids.

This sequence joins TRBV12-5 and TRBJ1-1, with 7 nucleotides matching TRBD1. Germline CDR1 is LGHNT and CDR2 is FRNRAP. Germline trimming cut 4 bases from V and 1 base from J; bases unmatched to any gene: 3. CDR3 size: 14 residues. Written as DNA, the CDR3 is TGTGCTAGTGGTTCGGACAGGTCGAACACTGAAGCTTTCTTT. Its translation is CASGSDRSNTEAFF.

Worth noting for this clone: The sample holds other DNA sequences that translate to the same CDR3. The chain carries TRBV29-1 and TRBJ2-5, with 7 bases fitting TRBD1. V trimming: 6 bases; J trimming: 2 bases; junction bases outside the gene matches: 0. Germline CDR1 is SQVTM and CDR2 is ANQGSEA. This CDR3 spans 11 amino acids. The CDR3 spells CSVGQQETQYF. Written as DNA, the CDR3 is TGCAGCGTGGGACAGCAAGAGACCCAGTACTTC.

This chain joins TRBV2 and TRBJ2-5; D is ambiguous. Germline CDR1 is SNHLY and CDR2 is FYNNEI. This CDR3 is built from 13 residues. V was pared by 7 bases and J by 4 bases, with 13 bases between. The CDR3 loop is CASKKFVGETQYF. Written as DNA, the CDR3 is TGTGCCAGCAAGAAGTTTGTAGGAGAGACCCAGTACTTC.